This T cell receptor beta chain came from a study of identical twins. The sample holds a few counts of this clonotype. The antigen is not known. Unique molecular identifiers were present on the cDNA, and a universal primer site came from template switching. TCRdb passed the 5' RACE reads through MiXCR, listing each CDR3 protein once. The profile shows some 790,000 distinct CDR3 sequences, 15% to 20% of them singletons. General study findings and limits: Conclusions came from cross-sectional statistical analysis, not from following the same donors. Analyses based on zero insertions could be partly confounded by invariant MAIT and iNKT cells.

Trimming took 5 bases from V and 0 from J, leaving 10 bases between them. The germline V gene has CDR1 SGHVS and CDR2 FNYEAQ. This CDR3 contains 15 residues. These data were also reused for a study on T cells expressing NK-cell markers.

Sample: PBMCs. This TCR came from a young woman in good health. The genes are TRBV7-6 and TRBJ2-2; the D gene is possibly TRBD1 (5 bases). Here the CDR3 reads CASSDDSANTGELFF. The CDR3 DNA reads as TGTGCCAGCAGCGATGACAGCGCGAACACCGGGGAGCTGTTTTTT.